The rows below give T cell receptor beta chains drawn from one sample of a study of blood T cell repertoires in COVID-19. Some clones are missing from TCRdb's copy, which holds only in-frame ones; the method was immunoSEQ multiplex PCR. This sample yields 50,000 or so clones, of which approximately 86% are seen a single time; approximately 15% belongs to the top ten. Sequenced sample: peripheral blood. Receptors originate from a man in his forties with acute or convalescent COVID-19. Each CDR3 is given with its conserved first and last residue. The order of the fields is clone size, J gene, D gene, V gene, CDR3 protein, CDR3 DNA. A D gene is named only where the DNA matches it firmly. A clone size is listed for some rows: how often the clone was seen (once, few, many), or a class if it is expanded.

abundance: -; j_gene: TRBJ2-6; d_gene: -; v_gene: TRBV5-6; CDR3aa: CASSLYGSGANVLTF; CDR3nt: TGTGCCAGCAGCTTATACGGCTCTGGGGCCAACGTCCTGACTTTC
abundance: -; j_gene: TRBJ1-2; d_gene: TRBD1; v_gene: TRBV6-5; CDR3aa: CASSPGQAYGYTF; CDR3nt: TGTGCCAGCAGCCCGGGACAGGCCTATGGCTACACCTTC
abundance: -; j_gene: TRBJ2-2; d_gene: -; v_gene: TRBV5-1; CDR3aa: CASSLTGESVRELFF; CDR3nt: TGCGCCAGCAGCCTGACAGGCGAATCGGTCAGGGAGCTGTTTTTT
abundance: -; j_gene: TRBJ2-5; d_gene: -; v_gene: TRBV7-9; CDR3aa: CASSFKETQYF; CDR3nt: TGTGCCAGCAGCTTCAAAGAGACCCAGTACTTC
abundance: -; j_gene: TRBJ1-1; d_gene: -; v_gene: TRBV12-5; CDR3aa: CASGLTVNTEAFF; CDR3nt: TGTGCTAGTGGTTTGACGGTGAACACTGAAGCTTTCTTT
abundance: -; j_gene: TRBJ2-1; d_gene: -; v_gene: TRBV7-2; CDR3aa: CASSLSGRLYNEQFF; CDR3nt: TGTGCCAGCAGCTTAAGCGGGCGCTTATACAATGAGCAGTTCTTC
abundance: once; j_gene: TRBJ2-5; d_gene: -; v_gene: TRBV6-9; CDR3aa: CASSYVGTSQETQYF; CDR3nt: TGTGCCAGCAGTTATGTGGGGACTTCCCAAGAGACCCAGTACTTC
abundance: -; j_gene: TRBJ2-5; d_gene: TRBD1; v_gene: TRBV9; CDR3aa: CASSVAGGQDGRETQYF; CDR3nt: TGTGCCAGCAGCGTAGCTGGGGGACAGGATGGGCGGGAGACCCAGTACTTC
abundance: -; j_gene: TRBJ2-2; d_gene: TRBD2; v_gene: TRBV19; CDR3aa: CASRGLAVNTGELFF; CDR3nt: TGTGCCAGTAGAGGGCTAGCGGTAAACACCGGGGAGCTGTTTTTT
abundance: -; j_gene: TRBJ1-2; d_gene: TRBD1; v_gene: TRBV5-1; CDR3aa: CASSLTGDYGYTF; CDR3nt: TGCGCCAGCAGCTTGACAGGGGACTATGGCTACACCTTC
abundance: -; j_gene: TRBJ1-1; d_gene: TRBD1; v_gene: TRBV5-4; CDR3aa: CASSLPGTGGAETEAFF; CDR3nt: TGTGCCAGCAGCCTGCCCGGGACAGGGGGCGCAGAAACTGAAGCTTTCTTT
abundance: -; j_gene: TRBJ2-3; d_gene: -; v_gene: TRBV6-5; CDR3aa: CASSYQGATQYF; CDR3nt: TGTGCCAGCAGTTACCAGGGTGCTACGCAGTATTTT
abundance: -; j_gene: TRBJ2-3; d_gene: TRBD2; v_gene: TRBV20-1; CDR3aa: CSASRLADSTDTQYF; CDR3nt: TGCAGTGCTAGTAGGCTAGCGGACTCCACAGATACGCAGTATTTT
abundance: -; j_gene: TRBJ2-5; d_gene: TRBD2; v_gene: TRBV7-2; CDR3aa: CASSRRTSGGAETQYF; CDR3nt: TGTGCCAGCAGCCGGCGAACTAGCGGGGGGGCCGAGACCCAGTACTTC
abundance: -; j_gene: TRBJ2-7; d_gene: TRBD1; v_gene: TRBV27; CDR3aa: CASSVRDSTYEQYF; CDR3nt: TGTGCCAGCAGTGTAAGGGACAGCACCTACGAGCAGTACTTC
abundance: -; j_gene: TRBJ1-3; d_gene: TRBD1; v_gene: TRBV25-1; CDR3aa: CASSELQGLGNTIYF; CDR3nt: TGTGCCAGCAGTGAGTTACAGGGGCTGGGAAACACCATATATTTT
abundance: -; j_gene: TRBJ2-3; d_gene: -; v_gene: TRBV24-1; CDR3aa: CATSDSDARGTDTQYF; CDR3nt: TGTGCCACCAGTGATTCCGATGCGCGGGGCACAGATACGCAGTATTTT
abundance: -; j_gene: TRBJ1-6; d_gene: -; v_gene: TRBV7-2; CDR3aa: CASSLTQGYSPLHF; CDR3nt: TGTGCCAGCAGCTTAACACAGGGTTATTCACCCCTCCACTTT
abundance: -; j_gene: TRBJ2-5; d_gene: -; v_gene: TRBV21-1; CDR3aa: CASSKAQQETQYF; CDR3nt: TGTGCCAGCAGCAAAGCACAACAGGAGACCCAGTACTTC
abundance: -; j_gene: TRBJ2-7; d_gene: TRBD1; v_gene: TRBV12-5; CDR3aa: CASGLVPDRDYEQYF; CDR3nt: TGTGCTAGTGGTTTGGTCCCGGACAGGGACTACGAGCAGTACTTC
abundance: -; j_gene: TRBJ1-2; d_gene: -; v_gene: TRBV27; CDR3aa: CASRSIGSYGYTF; CDR3nt: TGTGCCAGCAGGTCTATCGGGAGCTATGGCTACACCTTC
abundance: once; j_gene: TRBJ2-6; d_gene: -; v_gene: TRBV19; CDR3aa: CASSIDLSGANVLTF; CDR3nt: TGTGCCAGTAGTATAGATCTATCTGGGGCCAACGTCCTGACTTTC
abundance: -; j_gene: TRBJ2-3; d_gene: -; v_gene: TRBV6-6; CDR3aa: CASSWDQGTKDTQYF; CDR3nt: TGTGCCAGCAGTTGGGACCAGGGGACCAAAGATACGCAGTATTTT
abundance: few; j_gene: TRBJ1-4; d_gene: TRBD1; v_gene: TRBV5-1; CDR3aa: CASSGGQAVREKLFF; CDR3nt: TGCGCCAGCAGCGGGGGACAGGCGGTACGCGAAAAACTGTTTTTT
abundance: few; j_gene: TRBJ1-1; d_gene: TRBD1; v_gene: TRBV6-5; CDR3aa: CATGTGSLKAFF; CDR3nt: TGTGCCACCGGGACAGGGAGCTTAAAAGCTTTCTTT
abundance: -; j_gene: TRBJ2-3; d_gene: -; v_gene: TRBV24-1; CDR3aa: CATSAADTQYF; CDR3nt: TGTGCCACCAGTGCCGCAGATACGCAGTATTTT
abundance: -; j_gene: TRBJ1-5; d_gene: TRBD1; v_gene: TRBV18; CDR3aa: CASSQDRAPQPQHF; CDR3nt: TGTGCCAGCTCACAGGACAGGGCCCCTCAGCCCCAGCATTTT
abundance: few; j_gene: TRBJ2-7; d_gene: TRBD2; v_gene: TRBV3-1/TRBV3-2; CDR3aa: CASSQGLAATYEQYF; CDR3nt: TGTGCCAGCAGCCAGGGACTAGCGGCTACCTACGAGCAGTACTTC
abundance: -; j_gene: TRBJ1-2; d_gene: TRBD1; v_gene: TRBV6-6; CDR3aa: CASRSDRVGYTF; CDR3nt: TGTGCCAGCAGATCAGACAGGGTTGGCTACACCTTC
abundance: -; j_gene: TRBJ1-1; d_gene: -; v_gene: TRBV6-5; CDR3aa: CASSLPLTVNTEAFF; CDR3nt: TGTGCCAGCAGCCTTCCGTTGACAGTAAACACTGAAGCTTTCTTT
abundance: -; j_gene: TRBJ1-4; d_gene: -; v_gene: TRBV19; CDR3aa: CASTGSAGDAGKLFF; CDR3nt: TGTGCCAGTACCGGCTCTGCCGGTGATGCAGGAAAACTGTTTTTT
abundance: -; j_gene: TRBJ2-2; d_gene: TRBD1; v_gene: TRBV30; CDR3aa: CAWSGRTGMGGELFF; CDR3nt: TGTGCCTGGAGTGGAAGGACAGGGATGGGCGGGGAGCTGTTTTTT
abundance: -; j_gene: TRBJ1-1; d_gene: -; v_gene: TRBV18; CDR3aa: CASSPTGHRNTEAFF; CDR3nt: TGTGCCAGCTCACCGACGGGACACAGGAACACTGAAGCTTTCTTT
abundance: -; j_gene: TRBJ2-7; d_gene: TRBD2; v_gene: TRBV7-9; CDR3aa: CASSFGAGGLIYEQYF; CDR3nt: TGTGCCAGCAGCTTTGGAGCGGGAGGCCTAATCTACGAGCAGTACTTC
abundance: -; j_gene: TRBJ1-1; d_gene: -; v_gene: TRBV28; CDR3aa: CASRPGGGGLTEAFF; CDR3nt: TGTGCCAGCAGACCCGGGGGGGGCGGCTTGACTGAAGCTTTCTTT
abundance: once; j_gene: TRBJ2-2; d_gene: -; v_gene: TRBV6-7; CDR3aa: CASSYSWRAGNTGELFF; CDR3nt: TGTGCCAGCAGTTACTCGTGGCGGGCGGGGAACACCGGGGAGCTGTTTTTT
abundance: once; j_gene: TRBJ2-2; d_gene: TRBD1; v_gene: TRBV2; CDR3aa: CASRGTGAGELFF; CDR3nt: TGTGCCAGCAGGGGCACAGGGGCCGGGGAGCTGTTTTTT
abundance: -; j_gene: TRBJ2-4; d_gene: TRBD1; v_gene: TRBV5-8; CDR3aa: CASSLSRQGAAKNIQYF; CDR3nt: TGTGCCAGCAGCTTGTCCAGACAGGGGGCTGCCAAAAACATTCAGTACTTC
abundance: -; j_gene: TRBJ1-2; d_gene: TRBD1; v_gene: TRBV7-9; CDR3aa: CASSPDRGYGYTF; CDR3nt: TGTGCCAGCAGCCCAGACAGGGGATATGGCTACACCTTC
abundance: few; j_gene: TRBJ2-1; d_gene: TRBD2; v_gene: TRBV5-1; CDR3aa: CASSLVGTRSVDEQFF; CDR3nt: TGCGCCAGCAGCTTGGTGGGGACTAGATCCGTCGATGAGCAGTTCTTC